These 24 T cell receptor beta chains were sequenced from one sample in a study of cytomegalovirus exposure and HLA in healthy donors. Use of 60 Vbeta and 13 Jbeta primers characterized the PCR. The assay was immunoSEQ multiplex PCR, and TCRdb's table has in-frame clones only and misses some. The sample shows roughly 190,000 clones, roughly four fifths of them seen only once. Sequencing input: PBMCs. The source of these receptors is a woman in her forties or fifties in good health and CMV-seropositive.

The gene calls are TRBV5-1 and TRBJ1-1; D not resolved. There are 14 residues in the CDR3. V was clipped by 0 bases and J by 2 bases, with 8 bases between them. The germline CDR1 and CDR2 sequences are SGHRS and YFSETQ. DNA for the CDR3: TGCGCCAGCAGCTTGGTAACAATAAACACTGAAGCTTTCTTT. Its protein product is CASSLVTINTEAFF.

In this sample, this clone turned up a few times. The genes are TRBV2 and TRBJ1-5; D unclear. CDR3 length: 14 residues. The V end was cut by 2 bases, the J end by 4 bases, with 9 bases between. Germline CDR1 is SNHLY and CDR2 is FYNNEI. CDR3 sequence (DNA): TGTGCCAGCAGTGAAAGGACGGGGAATCAGCCCCAGCATTTT. Protein: CASSERTGNQPQHF.

V is TRBV6-4 and J is TRBJ1-1; TRBD1 matches at 11 bases. The germline gives CDR1 MRHNA, CDR2 SNTAGT. CDR3 length: 13 amino acids. The V and J ends lost 6 bases and 4 bases, in that order; junction bases with no gene match: 1. CDR3 sequence reads: CASSGTGGTEAFF. CDR3 nucleotides: TGTGCCAGCAGCGGGACAGGGGGCACTGAAGCTTTCTTT.

This clone was detected only a few times. This sequence joins TRBV7-9 and TRBJ2-7; TRBD1 might be the D (6 bases). This CDR3 region has 14 residues. V lost 4 bases, J lost 4 bases, and 14 bases lay in between. The germline V gene encodes CDR1 SEHNR and CDR2 FQNEAQ (reference sequence). The CDR3 DNA follows: TGTGCCAGCAGCTCGTCCAGGGGTCAATACGAGCAGTACTTC. Translation: CASSSSRGQYEQYF. Full variable domain (outside the CDR3, taken from reference TRBV7-9 and TRBJ2-7): DTGVSQNPRHKITKRGQNVTFRCDPISEHNRLYWYRQTLGQGPEFLTYFQNEAQLEKSRLLSDRFSAERPKGSFSTLEIQRTEQGDSAMYLCASSSSRGQYEQYFGPGTRLTVT.

V gene TRBV27 combines with J gene TRBJ1-4; possible D gene TRBD1, 5 bases. The ends were cut back, 2 bases at V and 0 bases at J, with 7 bases in the middle. The germline gives CDR1 MNHEY, CDR2 SMNVEV (reference sequence). The CDR3 length is 15 residues. The CDR3 sequence: CASSLIRATNEKLFF. The DNA of the CDR3 is TGTGCCAGCAGTTTAATCAGGGCAACTAATGAAAAACTGTTTTTT.

The CDR3, as DNA: TGTGCCAGTAGTATCCGGGACAGGGTATCCTACGAGCAGTACTTC. Its protein product is CASSIRDRVSYEQYF. The chain joins TRBV19 to TRBJ2-7; 9 nucleotides agree with TRBD1. Germline V lookup: CDR1 LNHDA, CDR2 SQIVND (reference sequence). This CDR3 is 15 amino acids long. V shed 3 bases and J 1 base; nucleotides not matched to a gene: 4.

The chain has TRBV5-1 and TRBJ2-2, with TRBD2 identical over 8 bases. Germline lookup yields CDR1 SGHRS and CDR2 YFSETQ. The V and J ends lost 4 bases and 1 base, in that order; junction bases with no gene match: 6. The CDR3 is 16 residues long. CDR3 in amino acids: CASSTVAGQNTGELFF. DNA of the CDR3: TGCGCCAGCAGCACCGTAGCGGGGCAGAACACCGGGGAGCTGTTTTTT.

The rearrangement links TRBV19 to TRBJ2-7; unclear D gene. The germline V and J ends were trimmed by 5 bases and 5 bases, with 13 bases remaining between them. The germline gives CDR1 LNHDA, CDR2 SQIVND (reference sequence). The CDR3 consists of 13 residues. CDR3 residues: CASSPGRWDEQYF. The CDR3 DNA reads as TGTGCCAGTAGTCCCGGCAGGTGGGACGAGCAGTACTTC.

The chain links TRBV5-4 to TRBJ2-5; D is ambiguous. Germline V gene sequence: CDR1 SGHNT, CDR2 YYREEE (reference sequence). The V and J ends lost 0 bases and 5 bases respectively, with 11 bases between them. The CDR3 is 14 residues long. This CDR3 is CASSLAGLRETQYF. CDR3 coding DNA: TGTGCCAGCAGCTTGGCCGGTCTCCGGGAGACCCAGTACTTC.

This clone was seen just once. CDR3 region: CASSSNPRGVRQETQYF. CDR3 coding DNA: TGCGCCAGCAGCTCTAACCCCAGGGGTGTCCGTCAAGAGACCCAGTACTTC. The chain joins TRBV5-1 to TRBJ2-5; maybe TRBD1 (6 bases). Germline V gene data show CDR1 as SGHRS and CDR2 as YFSETQ. CDR3 length: 17 residues. Trimming removed 3 bases from V and 2 bases from J, with 20 bases in between.

V gene TRBV10-3 combines with J gene TRBJ2-7; maybe TRBD1 (5 bases). V lost 4 bases and J 1 base, leaving 8 bases between the germline ends. The germline V gene has CDR1 ENHRY and CDR2 SYGVKD. The CDR3 totals 13 residues. CDR3 sequence reads: CAISGQKSYEQYF. CDR3 coding DNA: TGTGCCATCAGTGGACAGAAGTCCTACGAGCAGTACTTC.

The genes are TRBV9 and TRBJ1-3; perhaps TRBD1 as D (5 bases). Looked up from germline, CDR1 is SGDLS and CDR2 is YYNGEE. The CDR3 spans 17 residues. V dropped 4 bases and J dropped 4 bases, with 21 bases sitting between them. For the CDR3, the DNA is TGTGCCAGCAGCCCTGGGGGGTTCATCTCGTGGGGAAACACCATATATTTT. Residues: CASSPGGFISWGNTIYF.

V usage is TRBV4-3 and J usage is TRBJ2-5; 9 bases align to TRBD1. J was trimmed by 5 bases and V by 4 bases; bases with no gene match: 11. This CDR3 comprises 16 residues. Germline CDR1 is LGHNA and CDR2 is YSLEER. The CDR3 DNA reads as TGCGCCAGCAGCCGACAAAAGGACAGGGGAGGTGAGACCCAGTACTTC. It codes for CASSRQKDRGGETQYF.

V usage is TRBV7-9 and J usage is TRBJ2-5; 10 nucleotides agree with TRBD1. V lost 5 bases, J lost 1 base, and 4 bases stayed unmatched. The CDR3 totals 15 residues. Germline lookup yields CDR1 SEHNR and CDR2 FQNEAQ (reference sequence). The CDR3: CASSPWDRGQETQYF. CDR3 DNA sequence: TGTGCCAGCAGCCCGTGGGACAGGGGCCAAGAGACCCAGTACTTC.

J is TRBJ1-1 and V is TRBV6-1; D might be TRBD1 (6 bases). Trimming shortened V by 6 bases and J by 5 bases, and 19 bases separated the two germline ends. Germline-derived CDR1 and CDR2 are MNHNS and SASEGT. The CDR3 loop spans 15 amino acids. The CDR3 here is CASRGYGGRRTEAFF. The CDR3 DNA reads TGTGCCAGCAGGGGGTACGGGGGGCGACGGACTGAAGCTTTCTTT.

This chain joins TRBV28 and TRBJ1-4, with D tentatively TRBD1 (5 bases). The CDR3 extends over 12 amino acids. Trimming stripped 6 bases from V and 5 bases from J, with 7 bases between. Germline CDR1 reads MDHEN; CDR2 reads SYDVKM. The CDR3 DNA reads as TGTGCCAGCAGAGGGGTAAATGAAAAACTGTTTTTT. Translating gives CASRGVNEKLFF.

The J gene is TRBJ1-2, the V gene TRBV11-1, with 7 nucleotides matching TRBD1. The CDR3 has 13 amino acids. The junction had 5 bases not matched to a gene; V was cut back by 3 bases and J by 7 bases. The V gene's germline CDR1 is SGHAT and CDR2 FQDESV (reference sequence). The CDR3 DNA reads as TGTGCCAGCAGCTTCAACAGGGGTGGTGGCTACACCTTC. Translation: CASSFNRGGGYTF.

The chain uses TRBV28 and TRBJ2-7, with TRBD1 matching 8 bases. The CDR3 length is 12 residues. Germline V lookup: CDR1 MDHEN, CDR2 SYDVKM. V shed 8 bases and J 4 bases; nucleotides not matched to a gene: 4. The CDR3 bases are TGTGCCAGCCGACAGGGGAGGTACGAGCAGTACTTC. Translated: CASRQGRYEQYF.

The rearrangement joins TRBV4-1 to TRBJ1-3, with TRBD1 matching 8 bases. The germline V gene encodes CDR1 MGHRA and CDR2 YSYEKL. There are 14 residues in the CDR3. V shed 1 base and J 8 bases; nucleotides not matched to a gene: 4. As DNA, the CDR3 is TGCGCCAGCAGCCAAGGGGACAGGCTCGACACCATATATTTT. Its translation: CASSQGDRLDTIYF.

The chain joins TRBV7-9 to TRBJ2-2; no reliable D call. V was trimmed by 1 base and J by 4 bases, leaving 7 bases between them. Per germline, CDR1 SEHNR and CDR2 FQNEAQ (reference sequence). The CDR3 length is 14 residues. CDR3 sequence (DNA): TGTGCCAGCAGCTTAGTTCTGAGCACCGGGGAGCTGTTTTTT. It encodes CASSLVLSTGELFF.

V is TRBV6-6 and J is TRBJ1-6; D unclear. V gave up 2 bases and J gave up 10 bases, with 9 bases separating them. In germline, CDR1 is MNHNY, CDR2 SVGAGI (reference sequence). The CDR3 sequence is 13 residues long. This CDR3 reads CASSYEEKSPLHF. The CDR3, as DNA: TGTGCCAGCAGTTACGAGGAGAAATCACCCCTCCACTTT.

The rearrangement links TRBV7-9 to TRBJ2-3; maybe TRBD1 (5 bases). CDR1 is SEHNR and CDR2 is FQNEAQ in the germline V gene (reference sequence). This CDR3 contains 12 residues. This CDR3 reads CAAQGITDTQYF. CDR3 nucleotide sequence: TGTGCTGCCCAGGGAATCACAGATACGCAGTATTTT.

The chain employs TRBV28 and TRBJ1-3; 11 nucleotides agree with TRBD1. V dropped 4 bases and J dropped 4; count of bases not matched to a gene: 15. Germline CDR1 MDHEN, CDR2 SYDVKM. The CDR3 has 19 residues. The DNA of the CDR3 is TGTGCCAGCAGTTCTATAATCCCGGGACAGGGGGTGCGAGGAAACACCATATATTTT. Its translation is CASSSIIPGQGVRGNTIYF.

The genes are TRBV2 and TRBJ1-4; 7 nucleotides agree with TRBD1. Germline V gene sequence: CDR1 SNHLY, CDR2 FYNNEI. J lost 14 bases, V lost 4 bases, and 4 bases had no gene match. This CDR3 is 11 amino acids long. The CDR3: CASSAGRGLFF. The DNA of the CDR3 is TGTGCCAGCAGTGCAGGCAGGGGGCTGTTTTTT.